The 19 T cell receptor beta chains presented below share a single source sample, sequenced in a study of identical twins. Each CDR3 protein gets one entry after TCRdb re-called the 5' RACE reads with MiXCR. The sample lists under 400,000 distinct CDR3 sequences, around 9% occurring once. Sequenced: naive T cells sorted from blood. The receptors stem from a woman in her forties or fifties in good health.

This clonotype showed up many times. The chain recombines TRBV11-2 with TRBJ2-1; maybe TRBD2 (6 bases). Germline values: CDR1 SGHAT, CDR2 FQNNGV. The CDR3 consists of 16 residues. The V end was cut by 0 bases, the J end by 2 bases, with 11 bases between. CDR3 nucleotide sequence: TGTGCCAGCAGCTTAGAGCCAGCGGGCACCTACAATGAGCAGTTCTTC. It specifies CASSLEPAGTYNEQFF. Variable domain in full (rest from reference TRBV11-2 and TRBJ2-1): EAGVAQSPRYKIIEKRQSVAFWCNPISGHATLYWYQQILGQGPKLLIQFQNNGVVDDSQLPKDRFSAERLKGVDSTLKIQPAKLEDSAVYLCASSLEPAGTYNEQFFGPGTRLTVL.

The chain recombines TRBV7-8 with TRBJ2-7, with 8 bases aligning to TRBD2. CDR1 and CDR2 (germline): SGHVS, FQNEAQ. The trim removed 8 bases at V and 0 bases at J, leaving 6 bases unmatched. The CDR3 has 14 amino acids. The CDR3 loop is CASGERESSYEQYV. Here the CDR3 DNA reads TGTGCCAGCGGAGAGCGGGAGAGCTCCTACGAGCAGTACGTC.

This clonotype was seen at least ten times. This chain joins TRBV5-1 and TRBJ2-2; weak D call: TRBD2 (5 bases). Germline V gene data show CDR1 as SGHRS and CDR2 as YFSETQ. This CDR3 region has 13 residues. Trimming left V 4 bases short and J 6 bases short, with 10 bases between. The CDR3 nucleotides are TGCGCCAGCAGCCCCACCGGGGCCGGGGAGCTGTTTTTT. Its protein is CASSPTGAGELFF.

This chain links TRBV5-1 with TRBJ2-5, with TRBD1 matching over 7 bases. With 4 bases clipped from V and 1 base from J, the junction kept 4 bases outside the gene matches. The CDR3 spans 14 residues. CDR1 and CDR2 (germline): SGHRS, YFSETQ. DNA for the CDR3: TGCGCCAGCAGCCGCCGGGACAGCCAAGAGACCCAGTACTTC. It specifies CASSRRDSQETQYF.

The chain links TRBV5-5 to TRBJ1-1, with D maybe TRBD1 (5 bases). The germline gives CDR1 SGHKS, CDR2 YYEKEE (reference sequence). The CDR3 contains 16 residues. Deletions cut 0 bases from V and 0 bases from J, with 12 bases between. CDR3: CASSLATQTVNTEAFF. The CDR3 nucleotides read TGTGCCAGCAGCTTGGCCACTCAGACAGTGAACACTGAAGCTTTCTTT.

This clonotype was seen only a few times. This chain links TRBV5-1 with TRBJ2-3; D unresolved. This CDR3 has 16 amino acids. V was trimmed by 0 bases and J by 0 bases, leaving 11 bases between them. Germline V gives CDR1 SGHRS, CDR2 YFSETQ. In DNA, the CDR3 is TGCGCCAGCAGCTTGGCCTTAGCCCCGAGCACAGATACGCAGTATTTT. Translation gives CASSLALAPSTDTQYF.

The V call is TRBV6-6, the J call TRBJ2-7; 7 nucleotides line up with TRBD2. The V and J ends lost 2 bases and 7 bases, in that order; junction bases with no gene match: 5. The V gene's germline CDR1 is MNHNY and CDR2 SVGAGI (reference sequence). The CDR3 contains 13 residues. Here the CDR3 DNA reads TGTGCCAGCAGTTACGGGGCAGCGGGGGAGCAGTACGTC. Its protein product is CASSYGAAGEQYV.

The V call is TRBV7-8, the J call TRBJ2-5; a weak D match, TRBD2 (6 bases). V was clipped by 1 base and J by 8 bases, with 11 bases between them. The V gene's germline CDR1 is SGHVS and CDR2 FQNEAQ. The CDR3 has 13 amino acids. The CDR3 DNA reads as TGTGCCAGCAGCTTAGTACCGGGAGACACCCAGTACTTC. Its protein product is CASSLVPGDTQYF.

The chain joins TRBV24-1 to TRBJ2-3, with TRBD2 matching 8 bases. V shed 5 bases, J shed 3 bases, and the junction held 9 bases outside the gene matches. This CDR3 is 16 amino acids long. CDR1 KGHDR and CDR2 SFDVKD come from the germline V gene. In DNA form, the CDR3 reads TGTGCCACCAGTGGTCCAAGCGGGAGCTCGACAGATACGCAGTATTTT. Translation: CATSGPSGSSTDTQYF.

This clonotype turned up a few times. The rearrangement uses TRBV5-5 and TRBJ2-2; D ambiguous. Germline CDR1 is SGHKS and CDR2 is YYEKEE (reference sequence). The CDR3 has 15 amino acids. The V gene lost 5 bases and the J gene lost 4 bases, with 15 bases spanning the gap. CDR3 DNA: TGTGCCAGCAGTTCCATGCTAGGGATCACCGGGGAGCTGTTTTTT. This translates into CASSSMLGITGELFF.

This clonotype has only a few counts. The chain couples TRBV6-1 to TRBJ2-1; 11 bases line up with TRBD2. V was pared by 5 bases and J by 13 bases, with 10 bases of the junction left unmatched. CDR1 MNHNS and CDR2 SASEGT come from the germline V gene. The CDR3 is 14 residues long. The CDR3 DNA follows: TGTGCCAGCAGTCGTCTAGCGGGAGGTCAACAACAGTTCTTC. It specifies CASSRLAGGQQQFF.

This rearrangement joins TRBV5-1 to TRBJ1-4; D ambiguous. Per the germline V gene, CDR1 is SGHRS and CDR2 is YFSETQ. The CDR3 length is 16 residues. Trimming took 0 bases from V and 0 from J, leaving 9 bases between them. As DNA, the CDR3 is TGCGCCAGCAGCTTGGTGGGCCACCCAACTAATGAAAAACTGTTTTTT. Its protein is CASSLVGHPTNEKLFF.

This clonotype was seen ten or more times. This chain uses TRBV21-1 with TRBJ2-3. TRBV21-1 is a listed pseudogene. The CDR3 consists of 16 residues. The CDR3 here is CASSKGDGRGTDTQYF. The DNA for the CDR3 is TGTGCCAGCAGCAAAGGCGACGGCCGCGGCACAGATACGCAGTATTTT.

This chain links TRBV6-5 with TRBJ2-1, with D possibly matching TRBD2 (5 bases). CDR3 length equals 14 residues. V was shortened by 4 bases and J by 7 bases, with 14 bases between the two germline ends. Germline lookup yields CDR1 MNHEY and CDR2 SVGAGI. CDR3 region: CASSLRTDGNEQFF. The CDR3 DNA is TGTGCCAGCAGTTTACGGACTGATGGGAATGAGCAGTTCTTC.

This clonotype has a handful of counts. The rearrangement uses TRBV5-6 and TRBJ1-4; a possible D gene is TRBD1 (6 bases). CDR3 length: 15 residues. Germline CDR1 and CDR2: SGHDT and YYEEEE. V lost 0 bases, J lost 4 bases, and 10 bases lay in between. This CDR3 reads CASSLDRADNEKLFF. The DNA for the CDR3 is TGTGCCAGCAGCTTGGACAGGGCAGATAATGAAAAACTGTTTTTT.

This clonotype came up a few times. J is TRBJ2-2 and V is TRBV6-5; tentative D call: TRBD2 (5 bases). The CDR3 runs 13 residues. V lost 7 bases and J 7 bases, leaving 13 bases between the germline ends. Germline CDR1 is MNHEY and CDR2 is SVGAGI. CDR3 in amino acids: CASTQSGHGELFF. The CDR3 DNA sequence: TGTGCCAGCACCCAGAGCGGTCACGGGGAGCTGTTTTTT.

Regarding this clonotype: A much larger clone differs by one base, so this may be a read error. The CDR3 reads CASIVAGGPRAKNIQYF. The CDR3 region has the DNA TGTGCCAGCATCGTGGCAGGAGGGCCCCGTGCCAAAAACATTCAGTACTTC. The chain has TRBV7-9 and TRBJ2-4, with D perhaps matching TRBD2 (6 bases). The CDR3 totals 17 residues. CDR1 is SEHNR, CDR2 FQNEAQ, per germline (reference sequence). V was trimmed by 7 bases and J by 1 base, leaving 20 bases between them.

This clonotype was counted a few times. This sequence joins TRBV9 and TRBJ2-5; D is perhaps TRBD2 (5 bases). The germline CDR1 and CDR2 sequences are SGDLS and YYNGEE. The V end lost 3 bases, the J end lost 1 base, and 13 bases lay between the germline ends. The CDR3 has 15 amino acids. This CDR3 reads CASSASPTTQETQYF. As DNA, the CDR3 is TGTGCCAGCAGCGCTAGCCCCACTACCCAAGAGACCCAGTACTTC. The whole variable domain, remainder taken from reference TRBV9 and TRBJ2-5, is DSGVTQTPKHLITATGQRVTLRCSPRSGDLSVYWYQQSLDQGLQFLIQYYNGEERAKGNILERFSAQQFPDLHSELNLSSLELGDSALYFCASSASPTTQETQYFGPGTRLLVL.

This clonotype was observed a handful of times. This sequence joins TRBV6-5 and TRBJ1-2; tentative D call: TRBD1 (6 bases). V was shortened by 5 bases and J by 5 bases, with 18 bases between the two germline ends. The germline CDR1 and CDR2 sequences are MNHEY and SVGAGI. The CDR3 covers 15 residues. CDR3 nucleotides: TGTGCCAGCAGTCAGGGGAGGGGGAGCTCTTATGGCTACACCTTC. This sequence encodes CASSQGRGSSYGYTF.